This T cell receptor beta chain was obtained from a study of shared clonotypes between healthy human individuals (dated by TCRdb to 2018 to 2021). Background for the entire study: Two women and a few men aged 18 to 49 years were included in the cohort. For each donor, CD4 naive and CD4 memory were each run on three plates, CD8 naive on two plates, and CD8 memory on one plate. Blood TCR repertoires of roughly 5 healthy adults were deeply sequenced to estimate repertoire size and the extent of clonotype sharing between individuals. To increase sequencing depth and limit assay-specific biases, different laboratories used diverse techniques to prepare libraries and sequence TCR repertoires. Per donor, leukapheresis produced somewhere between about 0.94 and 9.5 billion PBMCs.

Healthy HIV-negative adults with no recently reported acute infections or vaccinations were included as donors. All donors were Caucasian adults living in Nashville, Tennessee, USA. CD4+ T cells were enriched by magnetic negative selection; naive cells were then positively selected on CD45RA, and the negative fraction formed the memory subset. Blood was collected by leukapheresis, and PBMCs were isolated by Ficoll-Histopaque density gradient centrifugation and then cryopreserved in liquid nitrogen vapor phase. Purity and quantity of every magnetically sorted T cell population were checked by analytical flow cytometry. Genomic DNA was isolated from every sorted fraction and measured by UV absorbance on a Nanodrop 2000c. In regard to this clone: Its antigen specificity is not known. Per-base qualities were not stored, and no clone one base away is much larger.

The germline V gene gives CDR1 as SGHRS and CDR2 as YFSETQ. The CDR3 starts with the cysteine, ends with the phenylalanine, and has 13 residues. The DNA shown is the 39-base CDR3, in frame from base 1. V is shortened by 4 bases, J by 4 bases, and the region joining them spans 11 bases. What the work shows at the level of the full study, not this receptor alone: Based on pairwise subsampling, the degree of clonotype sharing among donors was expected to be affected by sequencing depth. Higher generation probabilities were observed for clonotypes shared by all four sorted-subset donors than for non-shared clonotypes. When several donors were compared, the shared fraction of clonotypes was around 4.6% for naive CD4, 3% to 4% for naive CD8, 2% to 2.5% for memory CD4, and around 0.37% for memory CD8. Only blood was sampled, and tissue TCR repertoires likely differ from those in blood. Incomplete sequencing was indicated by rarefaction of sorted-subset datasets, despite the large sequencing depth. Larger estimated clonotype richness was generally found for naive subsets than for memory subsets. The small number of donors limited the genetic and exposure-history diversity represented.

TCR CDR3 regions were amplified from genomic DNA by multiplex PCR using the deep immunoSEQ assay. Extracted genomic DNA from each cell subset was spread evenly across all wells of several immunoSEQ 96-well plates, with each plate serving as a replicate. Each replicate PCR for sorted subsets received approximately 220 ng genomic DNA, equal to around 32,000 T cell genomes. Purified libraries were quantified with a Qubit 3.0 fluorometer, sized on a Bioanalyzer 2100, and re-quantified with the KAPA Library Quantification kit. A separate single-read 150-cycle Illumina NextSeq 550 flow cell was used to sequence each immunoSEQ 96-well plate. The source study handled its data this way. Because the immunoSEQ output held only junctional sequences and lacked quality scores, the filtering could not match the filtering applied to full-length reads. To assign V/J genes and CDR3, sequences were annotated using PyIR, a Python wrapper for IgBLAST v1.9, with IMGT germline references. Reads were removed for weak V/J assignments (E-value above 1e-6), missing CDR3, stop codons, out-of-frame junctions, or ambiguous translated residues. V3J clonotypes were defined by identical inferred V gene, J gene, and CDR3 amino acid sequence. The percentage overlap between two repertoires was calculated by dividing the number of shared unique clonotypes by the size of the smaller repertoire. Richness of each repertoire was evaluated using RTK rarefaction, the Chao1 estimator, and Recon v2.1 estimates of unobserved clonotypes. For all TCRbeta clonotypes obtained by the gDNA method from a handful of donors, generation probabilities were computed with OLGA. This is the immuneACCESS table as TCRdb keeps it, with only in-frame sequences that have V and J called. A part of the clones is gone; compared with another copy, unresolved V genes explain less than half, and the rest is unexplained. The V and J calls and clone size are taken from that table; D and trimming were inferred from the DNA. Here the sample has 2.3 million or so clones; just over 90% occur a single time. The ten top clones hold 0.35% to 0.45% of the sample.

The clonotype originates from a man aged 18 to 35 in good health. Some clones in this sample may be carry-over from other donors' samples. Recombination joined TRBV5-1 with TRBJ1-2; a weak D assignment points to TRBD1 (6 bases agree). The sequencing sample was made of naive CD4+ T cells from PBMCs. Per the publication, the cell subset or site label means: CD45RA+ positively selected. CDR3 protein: CASSPRDTYGYTF. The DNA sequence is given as TGCGCCAGCAGCCCCCGGGACACCTATGGCTACACCTTC.